Each of the 23 T cell receptor beta chains below was sequenced from the same sample in a study of siplizumab effects on memory and regulatory T cells. Profiling relied on immunoSEQ multiplex PCR, and the TCRdb table lists in-frame clones only, not all of them. The table shows fewer than 120,000 clones, with roughly 92% occurring only once. Source material: CD4+ T cells sorted from blood. These receptor sequences come from a human donor in good health.

This chain connects TRBV5-1 to TRBJ1-1; 7 nucleotides agree with TRBD1. Germline-derived CDR1 and CDR2 are SGHRS and YFSETQ. The CDR3 loop spans 16 amino acids. With 2 bases clipped from V and 2 bases from J, the junction kept 9 bases outside the gene matches. The CDR3, as DNA: TGCGCCAGCAGCTTAGGGGGCCTCGCTCCCAACACTGAAGCTTTCTTT. This translates into CASSLGGLAPNTEAFF. The variable domain in full, completed from reference TRBV5-1 and TRBJ1-1, reads KAGVTQTPRYLIKTRGQQVTLSCSPISGHRSVSWYQQTPGQGLQFLFEYFSETQRNKGNFPGRFSGRQFSNSRSEMNVSTLELGDSALYLCASSLGGLAPNTEAFFGQGTRLTVV.

The V call is TRBV11-3, the J call TRBJ2-2; weak D call: TRBD1 (6 bases). The ends were cut back, 0 bases at V and 6 bases at J, with 8 bases in the middle. The CDR3 runs 14 residues. From germline, CDR1 is SGHNT and CDR2 YENEEA. CDR3 region: CASSLDRQAGELFF. CDR3 sequence (DNA): TGTGCCAGCAGCTTAGATCGACAGGCCGGGGAGCTGTTTTTT.

The chain employs TRBV6-5 and TRBJ1-1, with D tentatively TRBD1 (6 bases). Deletions cut 2 bases from V and 7 bases from J, with 11 bases between. The CDR3 is 13 amino acids. CDR1 and CDR2 (germline): MNHEY, SVGAGI. The chain's CDR3 is CASSYRSGVEAFF. The CDR3 nucleotides read TGTGCCAGCAGTTACCGCTCAGGGGTTGAAGCTTTCTTT.

CDR3 in amino acids: CSALDATNEKLFF. The CDR3 bases are TGCAGCGCTCTGGATGCAACTAATGAAAAACTGTTTTTT. This chain connects TRBV29-1 to TRBJ1-4, with D unresolved. Trimming took 7 bases from V and 0 from J, leaving 9 bases between them. In germline, CDR1 is SQVTM, CDR2 ANQGSEA. The CDR3 is 13 residues long.

V and J are TRBV11-3 and TRBJ2-2; 7 bases are shared with TRBD1. V lost 4 bases and J lost 4; bases outside the gene matches: 3. The CDR3 contains 14 residues. CDR1 is SGHNT, CDR2 YENEEA, per germline. CDR3 protein: CASSSGQVTGELFF. The CDR3, as DNA: TGTGCCAGCAGCTCAGGACAGGTCACCGGGGAGCTGTTTTTT.

The V call is TRBV7-9, the J call TRBJ1-4, with 8 positions matching TRBD1. This CDR3 spans 15 amino acids. J was trimmed by 8 bases and V by 5 bases; bases with no gene match: 10. CDR1 SEHNR and CDR2 FQNEAQ come from the germline V gene (reference sequence). CDR3 residues: CASSKRQGSDEKLFF. The CDR3 DNA sequence: TGTGCCAGCAGCAAGAGACAGGGGTCGGACGAAAAACTGTTTTTT.

V is TRBV7-2 and J is TRBJ2-1; tentative D call: TRBD1 (6 bases). Trimming removed 6 bases at V and 5 bases at J, with 17 bases between. CDR1 is SGHTA, CDR2 FQGNSA, per germline. This CDR3 spans 15 amino acids. CDR3 sequence (DNA): TGTGCCAGCAGACCAAGGGGGAGCCTTCACAATGAGCAGTTCTTC. Residues: CASRPRGSLHNEQFF.

The chain joins TRBV5-4 to TRBJ2-2, with D possibly matching TRBD1 (6 bases). CDR1 is SGHNT and CDR2 is YYREEE in the germline V gene (reference sequence). Trimming took off 5 bases at V and 0 bases at J, with 11 bases between the two ends. The CDR3 covers 15 residues. The CDR3 DNA sequence: TGTGCCAGCAGAACACAGGGCCCGAACACCGGGGAGCTGTTTTTT. This sequence encodes CASRTQGPNTGELFF. Supplemented by reference TRBV5-4 and TRBJ2-2, the full variable domain reads ETGVTQSPTHLIKTRGQQVTLRCSSQSGHNTVSWYQQALGQGPQFIFQYYREEENGRGNFPPRFSGLQFPNYSSELNVNALELDDSALYLCASRTQGPNTGELFFGEGSRLTVL.

The chain links TRBV18 to TRBJ2-1; 10 bases map to TRBD2. Looked up from germline, CDR1 is KGHSH and CDR2 is LQKENI. The CDR3 extends over 15 amino acids. With 8 bases clipped from V and 8 bases from J, the junction kept 12 bases outside the gene matches. CDR3 nucleotide sequence: TGTGCCAGCAGACCCGGATCTAGCGGGAGCCATGAGCAGTTCTTC. Translated, it gives CASRPGSSGSHEQFF.

The chain joins TRBV5-1 to TRBJ1-2, with TRBD1 matching over 9 bases. Unmatched junction bases numbered 4, after V lost 3 bases and J lost 4 bases. The CDR3 extends over 14 amino acids. Germline values: CDR1 SGHRS, CDR2 YFSETQ. The DNA for the CDR3 is TGCGCCAGCAGCTCGGGGACAGGGATCTATGGCTACACCTTC. Amino acids: CASSSGTGIYGYTF.

The genes are TRBV6-6 and TRBJ2-5; TRBD1 is a possible D gene (5 bases). The CDR3 extends over 14 amino acids. Germline V lookup: CDR1 MNHNY, CDR2 SVGAGI (reference sequence). Trimming removed 6 bases from V and 4 bases from J, with 15 bases in between. CDR3 sequence reads: CASSQQETSETQYF. As DNA, the CDR3 is TGTGCCAGCAGCCAACAGGAGACCTCAGAGACCCAGTACTTC.

This chain connects TRBV6-1 to TRBJ2-7; D is ambiguous. The CDR3 totals 11 residues. Germline-derived CDR1 and CDR2 are MNHNS and SASEGT. V lost 6 bases and J lost 3, with 6 bases in between. CDR3 loop: CASRGDYEQYF. CDR3 bases: TGTGCCAGCAGGGGCGACTACGAGCAGTACTTC.

This sequence joins TRBV29-1 and TRBJ1-1; no definite D call. Trimming stripped 0 bases from V and 1 base from J, with 12 bases between. Germline V lookup: CDR1 SQVTM, CDR2 ANQGSEA. There are 15 residues in the CDR3. CDR3 loop: CSVEDGKHKNTEAFF. The CDR3 DNA reads as TGCAGCGTTGAAGATGGGAAACACAAGAACACTGAAGCTTTCTTT. Using reference TRBV29-1 and TRBJ1-1 for the parts outside the CDR3, the full variable domain is SAVISQKPSRDICQRGTSLTIQCQVDSQVTMMFWYRQQPGQSLTLIATANQGSEATYESGFVIDKFPISRPNLTFSTLTVSNMSPEDSSIYLCSVEDGKHKNTEAFFGQGTRLTVV.

The chain joins TRBV28 to TRBJ2-5; D not certain. Trimming removed 2 bases at V and 4 bases at J, with 5 bases between. From germline, CDR1 is MDHEN and CDR2 SYDVKM. The CDR3 loop spans 12 amino acids. In DNA form, the CDR3 reads TGTGCCAGCAGTTTAAGGAGAGAGACCCAGTACTTC. It encodes CASSLRRETQYF.

This chain connects TRBV4-1 to TRBJ2-7; D might be TRBD2 (5 bases). V was pared by 4 bases and J by 0 bases, with 13 bases between. This CDR3 is 15 amino acids long. Germline assignment: CDR1 MGHRA and CDR2 YSYEKL. In nucleotides, the CDR3 is TGCGCCAGCAGCCGGGAGCCCCAGAGCTCCTACGAGCAGTACTTC. This gives the protein CASSREPQSSYEQYF.

V is TRBV19 and J is TRBJ1-5; unclear D gene. Germline assignment: CDR1 LNHDA and CDR2 SQIVND (reference sequence). This CDR3 spans 14 amino acids. Between the trimmed V and J ends, which lost 3 bases and 7 bases, there was a span of 13 bases. The CDR3 nucleotides read TGTGCCAGTAGTATTGTGGAACTAGGGCAGCCCCAGCATTTT. Its protein product is CASSIVELGQPQHF.

A single count supports this clone. The V call is TRBV5-1, the J call TRBJ1-5; no clear D gene. The V gene lost 0 bases and the J gene lost 0 bases, with 7 bases spanning the gap. The CDR3 covers 15 residues. Germline loops: CDR1 SGHRS, CDR2 YFSETQ. CDR3 sequence reads: CASSLGPISNQPQHF. The DNA of the CDR3 is TGCGCCAGCAGCTTGGGACCGATTAGCAATCAGCCCCAGCATTTT.

This chain connects TRBV6-5 to TRBJ2-7; possibly TRBD1 for D (6 bases). The CDR3 extends over 13 amino acids. The germline V gene encodes CDR1 MNHEY and CDR2 SVGAGI. Trimming took 4 bases from V and 3 from J, leaving 10 bases between them. CDR3 nucleotides: TGTGCCAGCAGTTCGGGACATTTCTACGAGCAGTACTTC. It translates to CASSSGHFYEQYF.

This clone is a singleton in its sample. This chain links TRBV12-5 with TRBJ1-5, with D unresolved. Per the germline V gene, CDR1 is LGHNT and CDR2 is FRNRAP. V gave up 2 bases and J gave up 6 bases, with 8 bases separating them. The CDR3 is 13 amino acids. The CDR3 coding sequence is TGTGCTAGTGGTTTGTATGGGAGTCAGCCCCAGCATTTT. Its protein is CASGLYGSQPQHF.

The V and J genes are TRBV12-5 and TRBJ2-1; either TRBD1 or TRBD2 may supply D (5 bases each). V lost 0 bases to trimming and J lost 6 bases, with 15 bases between them. The CDR3 sequence is 16 residues long. Germline CDR1 and CDR2: LGHNT and FRNRAP. The CDR3 region has the DNA TGTGCTAGTGGTTTGGTAGCAGGGACGCCTGTCAATGAGCAGTTCTTC. It is translated as CASGLVAGTPVNEQFF.

The chain couples TRBV11-3 to TRBJ2-1; TRBD1 aligns across 8 bases. CDR1 and CDR2 (germline): SGHNT, YENEEA. This CDR3 is built from 12 residues. J lost 8 bases, V lost 5 bases, and 2 bases had no gene match. Here the CDR3 reads CASSKQGDEQFF. CDR3 coding DNA: TGTGCCAGCAGCAAACAGGGGGATGAGCAGTTCTTC. Full variable domain (missing parts from reference TRBV11-3 and TRBJ2-1): EAGVVQSPRYKIIEKKQPVAFWCNPISGHNTLYWYLQNLGQGPELLIRYENEEAVDDSQLPKDRFSAERLKGVDSTLKIQPAELGDSAVYLCASSKQGDEQFFGPGTRLTVL.

The rearrangement uses TRBV19 and TRBJ1-2; 7 nucleotides align to TRBD1. In germline, CDR1 is LNHDA, CDR2 SQIVND (reference sequence). V lost 7 bases to trimming and J lost 8 bases; unmatched junction nucleotides: 13. The CDR3 is 14 amino acids. Here the CDR3 DNA reads TGTGCCAGTACCCAGCTTCGGACAGGTTCGGGCTACACCTTC. As protein: CASTQLRTGSGYTF.

The rearrangement links TRBV7-6 to TRBJ1-2; 7 bases are shared with TRBD1. J lost 7 bases, V lost 1 base, and 12 bases had no gene match. Germline values: CDR1 SGHVS, CDR2 FNYEAQ. The CDR3 contains 16 residues. The CDR3 nucleotides read TGTGCCAGCAGCTTAGTGGCGGCAGGGGGAGAGGGTGGCTACACCTTC. This sequence encodes CASSLVAAGGEGGYTF.